Shown below are 18 T cell receptor beta chains from a single sample sequenced in a study of blood T cell repertoires in COVID-19. Measured with immunoSEQ multiplex PCR; TCRdb has only the in-frame clones, and not every one. This sample yields roughly 140,000 clones, of which 80% to 90% are seen a single time; 3.5% to 5.5% belongs to the top ten. Sequenced sample: peripheral blood. Source of these receptors: a woman in her forties with acute or convalescent COVID-19.

V is TRBV18 and J is TRBJ1-1; no reliable D call. This CDR3 contains 15 residues. Germline loops: CDR1 KGHSH, CDR2 LQKENI. V was cut by 0 bases and J by 3 bases, with 11 bases left in between. The CDR3 region has the DNA TGTGCCAGCTCACCACCGACGGGAGGAGACACTGAAGCTTTCTTT. Translated, it gives CASSPPTGGDTEAFF.

The chain is built from TRBV28 and TRBJ2-3, with 9 bases aligning to TRBD1. The CDR3 has 21 residues. Germline V gives CDR1 MDHEN, CDR2 SYDVKM. The V gene end was trimmed by 2 bases and the J gene end by 2 bases; junction bases not matched to a gene: 20. CDR3 protein: CASSLTLGQGRRGGSTDTQYF. Written as DNA, the CDR3 is TGTGCCAGCAGTTTAACCCTGGGACAGGGTAGGAGGGGGGGGTCCACAGATACGCAGTATTTT.

The chain joins TRBV29-1 to TRBJ2-7, with 7 bases that match TRBD1. CDR1 SQVTM and CDR2 ANQGSEA come from the germline V gene. The CDR3 runs 14 residues. Trimming removed 6 bases from V and 9 bases from J; junction bases left unmatched: 17. DNA for the CDR3: TGCAGCGTGGGAGATGGCCGAGGGGGCGGAGGGCAGTACTTC. Amino acids: CSVGDGRGGGGQYF.

The chain employs TRBV6-5 and TRBJ2-7; TRBD1 matches at 9 bases. CDR3 size: 16 residues. V gave up 2 bases and J gave up 8 bases; unmatched junction bases: 13. Germline V gene sequence: CDR1 MNHEY, CDR2 SVGAGI. This chain's CDR3 is CASSYGQGPLRRQQYF. DNA of the CDR3: TGTGCCAGCAGTTACGGACAGGGGCCACTCCGAAGACAGCAGTACTTC.

The chain employs TRBV18 and TRBJ1-2, with a tentative D call TRBD1 (5 bases). CDR3 length equals 15 residues. Germline V lookup: CDR1 KGHSH, CDR2 LQKENI. The germline V and J ends were trimmed by 4 bases and 6 bases, with 18 bases remaining between them. CDR3 bases: TGTGCCAGCTCACTCCAGGGAACAGTTGGGGATGGCTACACCTTC. As protein: CASSLQGTVGDGYTF.

The V gene is TRBV6-6, the J gene TRBJ1-1; the D gene is possibly TRBD1 (6 bases). The V and J ends lost 5 bases and 6 bases respectively, with 10 bases between them. Germline CDR1 and CDR2: MNHNY and SVGAGI (reference sequence). This CDR3 is built from 12 residues. The CDR3 coding sequence is TGTGCCAGCAGTGTTGAGGGGGCTGAAGCTTTCTTT. Its translation is CASSVEGAEAFF.

The chain carries TRBV4-2 and TRBJ1-6; D is undetermined. The V and J ends lost 2 bases and 9 bases respectively, with 11 bases between them. CDR1 and CDR2 (germline): LGHNA, YNFKEQ. CDR3 length: 14 amino acids. CDR3 DNA: TGTGCCAGCAGCCAAAGCGGGGAGGGTTCACCCCTCCACTTT. Translating gives CASSQSGEGSPLHF.

V gene TRBV6-5 combines with J gene TRBJ1-6, with 10 nucleotides matching TRBD1. The V gene's germline CDR1 is MNHEY and CDR2 SVGAGI. This CDR3 spans 15 amino acids. The V segment lost 0 bases and the J segment 7 bases; nucleotides outside the gene matches: 0. CDR3 nucleotides: TGTGCCAGCAGTTACTCGGGACAGGGGAATTCACCCCTCCACTTT. Protein product: CASSYSGQGNSPLHF.

The gene calls are TRBV7-9 and TRBJ2-5, with a tentative D call TRBD1 (5 bases). Germline V lookup: CDR1 SEHNR, CDR2 FQNEAQ (reference sequence). CDR3 length: 15 residues. V lost 2 bases to trimming and J lost 4 bases, with 14 bases between them. CDR3 DNA: TGTGCCAGCAGCTTACTACAGGAGCCAAGAGAGACCCAGTACTTC. It specifies CASSLLQEPRETQYF.

The chain is built from TRBV15 and TRBJ1-3; TRBD1 matches at 7 bases. The CDR3 totals 15 residues. The germline gives CDR1 LNHNV, CDR2 YYDKDF (reference sequence). The V segment lost 0 bases and the J segment 2 bases; nucleotides outside the gene matches: 1. Written as DNA, the CDR3 is TGTGCCACCAGCAGAGACAGGGGGGCTGGAAACACCATATATTTT. Its translation is CATSRDRGAGNTIYF.

The CDR3 coding sequence is TGTGCCAGCAGCAGACTGACCAGAAACACTGAAGCTTTCTTT. This translates into CASSRLTRNTEAFF. The rearrangement uses TRBV28 and TRBJ1-1; the D is unclear. Trimming stripped 6 bases from V and 2 bases from J, with 13 bases between. In germline, CDR1 is MDHEN, CDR2 SYDVKM. CDR3 size: 14 residues.

The chain links TRBV7-9 to TRBJ1-4; 9 nucleotides align to TRBD1. V lost 4 bases to trimming and J lost 6 bases; unmatched junction nucleotides: 6. The length of the CDR3 is 15 residues. Germline V gene lookup returns CDR1 SEHNR and CDR2 FQNEAQ (reference sequence). Here the CDR3 reads CASSSTGTGYEKLFF. The CDR3 coding sequence is TGTGCCAGCAGCTCGACCGGGACAGGGTATGAAAAACTGTTTTTT.

The V gene is TRBV27, the J gene TRBJ1-1, with D unresolved. In germline, CDR1 is MNHEY, CDR2 SMNVEV (reference sequence). The V end lost 8 bases, the J end lost 1 base, and 11 bases lay between the germline ends. This CDR3 region has 13 residues. CDR3 loop: CASYGDRNTEAFF. The CDR3 DNA follows: TGTGCCAGCTACGGGGATAGGAACACTGAAGCTTTCTTT.

The V gene is TRBV3-1 (or the pseudogene TRBV3-2), the J gene TRBJ2-7; 7 bases are shared with TRBD2. Losses at the gene ends were 7 bases for V and 6 bases for J; bases not matched to a gene: 15. The CDR3 loop spans 15 amino acids. Germline V gene sequence: CDR1 LGHDT, CDR2 YNNKEL (reference sequence). The CDR3 DNA reads TGTGCCAGCACCGCCCAACCGGGACTACCCGGCGAGCAGTACTTC. This gives the protein CASTAQPGLPGEQYF.

On this clone: Distinct nucleotide sequences in the sample also encode this CDR3. The DNA for the CDR3 is TGCAGCGTGGGACAGGGGAATTCCTACGAGCAGTACTTC. Translation gives CSVGQGNSYEQYF. The chain carries TRBV29-1 and TRBJ2-7; TRBD1 agrees at 10 bases. Germline V lookup: CDR1 SQVTM, CDR2 ANQGSEA. The CDR3 totals 13 residues. V shed 6 bases and J 1 base; nucleotides not matched to a gene: 3.

The chain couples TRBV9 to TRBJ1-4; 9 bases align to TRBD1. This CDR3 spans 13 amino acids. J lost 14 bases, V lost 5 bases, and 10 bases had no gene match. CDR1 and CDR2 from the germline V gene are SGDLS and YYNGEE. This chain's CDR3 is CASSGSGTGILFF. The CDR3 DNA reads TGTGCCAGCAGTGGTTCCGGGACAGGGATTCTGTTTTTT.

This chain connects TRBV6-5 to TRBJ2-1, with D tentatively TRBD1 (5 bases). CDR1 is MNHEY, CDR2 SVGAGI, per germline. The CDR3 runs 14 residues. V lost 6 bases and J lost 3, with 12 bases in between. The CDR3 here is CASRPQGFYNEQFF. The CDR3, as DNA: TGTGCCAGCAGACCCCAGGGATTCTACAATGAGCAGTTCTTC.

J is TRBJ2-1 and V is TRBV27; 7 bases align to TRBD1. Germline loops: CDR1 MNHEY, CDR2 SMNVEV (reference sequence). The ends lost 5 bases at V and 9 bases at J; junction bases unmatched: 7. The CDR3 covers 13 residues. The CDR3 here is CASSNLRGSEQFF. The CDR3 coding sequence is TGTGCCAGCAGTAACCTCAGGGGGAGTGAGCAGTTCTTC.